Listed below are T cell receptor beta chains from one sample, sequenced in a study of CD8 T cells in ankylosing spondylitis. TCRdb passed the 5' RACE reads through MiXCR, listing each CDR3 protein once. The top ten hold over 6.5% of the sample, which has about 540,000 distinct CDR3 sequences, over 9.5% seen once. Source material: blood, either unsorted or a sorted T cell fraction (not recorded which). The receptors stem from a male donor with ankylosing spondylitis. The CDR3 runs from the conserved cysteine through the conserved F or W. D genes are given only for firm matches. Expanded clones get a size class; other rows say once, few or many, or leave the size out.

j_call: TRBJ2-7; cdr3_length: 15; clone_size: .; d_call: .; v_call: TRBV25-1; cdr3_nt: TGTGCCAGCAGTGAATCGGCGGGGACGGCCTACGAGCAGTACTTC; cdr3_aa: CASSESAGTAYEQYF
j_call: TRBJ2-6; cdr3_length: 13; clone_size: few; d_call: .; v_call: TRBV5-4; cdr3_nt: TGTGCCAGCAGCTTCTATGGGGCCAACGTCCTGACTTTC; cdr3_aa: CASSFYGANVLTF
j_call: TRBJ1-3; cdr3_length: 16; clone_size: .; d_call: .; v_call: TRBV3-1; cdr3_nt: TGTGCCAGCAGCCAAAAGGGAGGGTTCTCTGGAAACACCATATATTTT; cdr3_aa: CASSQKGGFSGNTIYF
j_call: TRBJ1-1; cdr3_length: 14; clone_size: few; d_call: .; v_call: TRBV12-3/TRBV12-4; cdr3_nt: TGTGCCAGCAACCAACAGGTTCTTACCCCCGAAGCTTTCTTT; cdr3_aa: CASNQQVLTPEAFF
j_call: TRBJ2-1; cdr3_length: 14; clone_size: many; d_call: TRBD2; v_call: TRBV3-1; cdr3_nt: TGTGCCAGCAGCCCGGGACTATCCTACAATGAGCAGTTCTTC; cdr3_aa: CASSPGLSYNEQFF
j_call: TRBJ2-1; cdr3_length: 15; clone_size: few; d_call: .; v_call: TRBV6-5; cdr3_nt: TGTGCCAGCAGTAACAATCTAGTGGGCTACAATGAGCAGTTCTTC; cdr3_aa: CASSNNLVGYNEQFF
j_call: TRBJ2-2; cdr3_length: 17; clone_size: .; d_call: .; v_call: TRBV24-1; cdr3_nt: TGTGCCACCAGTGATTTTAAGAAGGAAACGAACACCGGGGAGCTGTTTTTT; cdr3_aa: CATSDFKKETNTGELFF
j_call: TRBJ1-6; cdr3_length: 16; clone_size: few; d_call: .; v_call: TRBV18; cdr3_nt: TGTGCCAGCTCACCAAGTTTTCAGGTGGGGGATTCACCCCTCCACTTT; cdr3_aa: CASSPSFQVGDSPLHF
j_call: TRBJ1-2; cdr3_length: 13; clone_size: .; d_call: .; v_call: TRBV7-2; cdr3_nt: TGTGCCAGCAGCACCGGACAGAGGGATGGCTACACCTTC; cdr3_aa: CASSTGQRDGYTF
j_call: TRBJ2-1; cdr3_length: 15; clone_size: many; d_call: TRBD2; v_call: TRBV5-1; cdr3_nt: TGCGCCAGCAGCTTGCGGGCTAGCGGGACCAATGAGCAGTTCTTC; cdr3_aa: CASSLRASGTNEQFF
j_call: TRBJ1-1; cdr3_length: 9; clone_size: few; d_call: .; v_call: TRBV7-9; cdr3_nt: TGTGCCAGCAGCCTCCCGGGGATCTTT; cdr3_aa: CASSLPGIF
j_call: TRBJ2-5; cdr3_length: 12; clone_size: many; d_call: .; v_call: TRBV5-5; cdr3_nt: TGTGCCAGCAGCCTCCGCCGGGAGACCCAGTACTTC; cdr3_aa: CASSLRRETQYF
j_call: TRBJ2-3; cdr3_length: 15; clone_size: many; d_call: TRBD1; v_call: TRBV24-1; cdr3_nt: TGTGCCACCTCCCCTGGACAGGGGCGTGCAGATACGCAGTATTTT; cdr3_aa: CATSPGQGRADTQYF
j_call: TRBJ2-3; cdr3_length: 16; clone_size: few; d_call: TRBD2; v_call: TRBV5-6; cdr3_nt: TGTGCCAGCAGCTTGGCCACTAGCGGGAGGACAGATACGCAGTATTTT; cdr3_aa: CASSLATSGRTDTQYF
j_call: TRBJ2-5; cdr3_length: 14; clone_size: many; d_call: .; v_call: TRBV5-1; cdr3_nt: TGCGCCAGCAGCCCGGAGGGGCGTTGGGAGACCCAGTACTTC; cdr3_aa: CASSPEGRWETQYF
j_call: TRBJ2-1; cdr3_length: 13; clone_size: .; d_call: .; v_call: TRBV10-1; cdr3_nt: TGCGCCAGCAGTGAGTTTCTAGGGAATGAGCAGTTCTTC; cdr3_aa: CASSEFLGNEQFF
j_call: TRBJ1-2; cdr3_length: 11; clone_size: few; d_call: .; v_call: TRBV29-1; cdr3_nt: TGCATCGGGGAGGTGGCGGATGGCTACACCTTC; cdr3_aa: CIGEVADGYTF
j_call: TRBJ1-5; cdr3_length: 14; clone_size: many; d_call: TRBD1; v_call: TRBV5-1; cdr3_nt: TGCGCCAGCAGCCCGGACAGGGGTGGACAGCCCCAGCATTTT; cdr3_aa: CASSPDRGGQPQHF
j_call: TRBJ2-7; cdr3_length: 16; clone_size: .; d_call: TRBD2; v_call: TRBV5-1; cdr3_nt: TGCGCCAGCAGCCCTGACGGTAGCGGGAGTGAGTACGAGCAGTACTTC; cdr3_aa: CASSPDGSGSEYEQYF
j_call: TRBJ2-5; cdr3_length: 15; clone_size: many; d_call: TRBD2; v_call: TRBV20-1; cdr3_nt: TGCAGTGCTTATGTAGCGGGAGGGCCAGGAGAGACCCAGTACTTC; cdr3_aa: CSAYVAGGPGETQYF
j_call: TRBJ2-2; cdr3_length: 15; clone_size: many; d_call: .; v_call: TRBV6-4; cdr3_nt: TGTGCCAGCTCCGCGGGGCAGGGGGACACCGGGGAGCTGTTTTTT; cdr3_aa: CASSAGQGDTGELFF
j_call: TRBJ2-5; cdr3_length: 14; clone_size: few; d_call: TRBD1; v_call: TRBV5-6; cdr3_nt: TGTGCCAGCATCACAACAGGGGTCAGTGAGACCCAGTACTTC; cdr3_aa: CASITTGVSETQYF
j_call: TRBJ2-5; cdr3_length: 15; clone_size: .; d_call: .; v_call: TRBV7-9; cdr3_nt: TGTGCCAGCAGCTTAATCCGGGACCCTCAAGAGACCCAGTACTTC; cdr3_aa: CASSLIRDPQETQYF
j_call: TRBJ2-5; cdr3_length: 13; clone_size: few; d_call: .; v_call: TRBV7-2; cdr3_nt: TGTGCCACGACAGCCGGAAGGTTAGAGACCCAGTACTTC; cdr3_aa: CATTAGRLETQYF
j_call: TRBJ2-5; cdr3_length: 14; clone_size: once; d_call: TRBD2; v_call: TRBV6-1; cdr3_nt: TGTGCCAGCAGTGTGCTAGCGGGATGGGAGACCCAGTACTTC; cdr3_aa: CASSVLAGWETQYF
j_call: TRBJ2-2; cdr3_length: 19; clone_size: .; d_call: TRBD1; v_call: TRBV11-2; cdr3_nt: TGTGCCAGCAGCTTATTTGGGACAGCGCGGGTGTTCGATCTGCGGGAGCTGTTTTTT; cdr3_aa: CASSLFGTARVFDLRELFF
j_call: TRBJ1-1; cdr3_length: 12; clone_size: .; d_call: .; v_call: TRBV4-1; cdr3_nt: TGCGCCAGCAGCAGTTTGGGTGGTGAAGCTTTCTTT; cdr3_aa: CASSSLGGEAFF
j_call: TRBJ2-4; cdr3_length: 12; clone_size: few; d_call: TRBD2; v_call: TRBV10-2; cdr3_nt: TGCGCCAGCAGTAGCGGGGGAAACATTCAGTACTTC; cdr3_aa: CASSSGGNIQYF
j_call: TRBJ2-5; cdr3_length: 13; clone_size: few; d_call: .; v_call: TRBV5-1; cdr3_nt: TGCGCCAGCAGCACACTTTACCAAGAGACCCAGTACTTC; cdr3_aa: CASSTLYQETQYF
j_call: TRBJ2-7; cdr3_length: 17; clone_size: .; d_call: TRBD2; v_call: TRBV6-2/TRBV6-3; cdr3_nt: TGTGCCAGCAGTGTCCCCACTAGCGGCAAAAGCTCCTACGAGCAGTACTTC; cdr3_aa: CASSVPTSGKSSYEQYF
j_call: TRBJ2-1; cdr3_length: 15; clone_size: .; d_call: .; v_call: TRBV7-2; cdr3_nt: TGTGCCAGCAGCTTCACAGGGAACGCCTACAATGAGCAGTTCTTC; cdr3_aa: CASSFTGNAYNEQFF
j_call: TRBJ2-5; cdr3_length: 16; clone_size: few; d_call: .; v_call: TRBV5-1; cdr3_nt: TGCGCCAGCAGCTTGGGTGATAGCGGATACCAAGAGACCCAGTACTTC; cdr3_aa: CASSLGDSGYQETQYF
j_call: TRBJ1-6; cdr3_length: 13; clone_size: few; d_call: .; v_call: TRBV11-2; cdr3_nt: TGTGCTTCCCACCGAGGTTACGATTCACCCCTCCACTTT; cdr3_aa: CASHRGYDSPLHF
j_call: TRBJ2-2; cdr3_length: 14; clone_size: many; d_call: .; v_call: TRBV5-5; cdr3_nt: TGTGCCAGCAGCCCCCGGGGGGCTGTCGGGGAGCTGTTTTTT; cdr3_aa: CASSPRGAVGELFF
j_call: TRBJ2-5; cdr3_length: 14; clone_size: few; d_call: .; v_call: TRBV4-2; cdr3_nt: TGTGCCAGCAGCCAAGATAGACTAGGGGAGACCCAGTACTTC; cdr3_aa: CASSQDRLGETQYF
j_call: TRBJ2-7; cdr3_length: 13; clone_size: few; d_call: TRBD2; v_call: TRBV20-1; cdr3_nt: TGCAGTGCGGGGACTAGCTTGTGGTACGAGCAGTACTTC; cdr3_aa: CSAGTSLWYEQYF
j_call: TRBJ2-2; cdr3_length: 22; clone_size: .; d_call: TRBD2; v_call: TRBV3-1; cdr3_nt: TGTGCCAGCAGCCAAGTTTACCCCGGGACGGCAGCTAGCGGCGCGAACACCGGGGAGCTGTTTTTT; cdr3_aa: CASSQVYPGTAASGANTGELFF
j_call: TRBJ2-1; cdr3_length: 14; clone_size: few; d_call: .; v_call: TRBV12-3/TRBV12-4; cdr3_nt: TGTGCCAGCAGTTTAGCGGGAGATCTTGATGAGCAGTTCTTC; cdr3_aa: CASSLAGDLDEQFF
j_call: TRBJ1-4; cdr3_length: 13; clone_size: few; d_call: .; v_call: TRBV3-1; cdr3_nt: TGTGCCAGCAGCCCCCGTCGGGGGCGAGAGCTGTTTTTT; cdr3_aa: CASSPRRGRELFF
j_call: TRBJ2-7; cdr3_length: 14; clone_size: few; d_call: TRBD1; v_call: TRBV18; cdr3_nt: TGTGCCAGCTCGTACAGGGGCCATTCCTACGAGCAGTACTTC; cdr3_aa: CASSYRGHSYEQYF
j_call: TRBJ1-1; cdr3_length: 12; clone_size: .; d_call: .; v_call: TRBV7-8; cdr3_nt: TGTGCCAGCAGCTTAGACTTCGCTGAAGCTTTCTTT; cdr3_aa: CASSLDFAEAFF
j_call: TRBJ2-4; cdr3_length: 13; clone_size: .; d_call: .; v_call: TRBV20-1; cdr3_nt: TGCAGTGCTAGCTCGATGGGGGCAGCAAGAATTGACTTC; cdr3_aa: CSASSMGAARIDF
j_call: TRBJ2-1; cdr3_length: 15; clone_size: few; d_call: TRBD2; v_call: TRBV10-3; cdr3_nt: TGTGCCATCAGTGAAGGGACTAGCAGATACAATGAGCAGTTCTTC; cdr3_aa: CAISEGTSRYNEQFF
j_call: TRBJ2-3; cdr3_length: 15; clone_size: .; d_call: .; v_call: TRBV24-1; cdr3_nt: TGTGCCACGGGGGACCCTGGGGGACACACAGATACGCAGTATTTT; cdr3_aa: CATGDPGGHTDTQYF
j_call: TRBJ2-1; cdr3_length: 14; clone_size: .; d_call: TRBD1; v_call: TRBV7-2; cdr3_nt: TGTGCCAGCAGCTTGTCCCAGGGGGCTGGAGAGCAGTTCTTC; cdr3_aa: CASSLSQGAGEQFF
j_call: TRBJ1-3; cdr3_length: 14; clone_size: many; d_call: .; v_call: TRBV28; cdr3_nt: TGTGCCAGCAGTTTCAGGCCTTCTGGAAACACCATATATTTT; cdr3_aa: CASSFRPSGNTIYF
j_call: TRBJ1-5; cdr3_length: 13; clone_size: many; d_call: .; v_call: TRBV6-6; cdr3_nt: TGTGCCAGCAGGGAGAGTGGGAGTCAGCCCCAGCATTTT; cdr3_aa: CASRESGSQPQHF
j_call: TRBJ2-1; cdr3_length: 13; clone_size: .; d_call: .; v_call: TRBV6-2/TRBV6-3; cdr3_nt: TGTGCCAGCAGTTACGTCCCTGAGGAAGTGGAGTTCTTC; cdr3_aa: CASSYVPEEVEFF
j_call: TRBJ2-3; cdr3_length: 15; clone_size: many; d_call: TRBD1; v_call: TRBV5-1; cdr3_nt: TGCGCCAGCAGCCGGGACAGGGGGCTTTCGGATACGCAGTATTTT; cdr3_aa: CASSRDRGLSDTQYF
j_call: TRBJ2-7; cdr3_length: 14; clone_size: .; d_call: .; v_call: TRBV3-1; cdr3_nt: TGTGCCAGCAGCACCTTTGGTCAAACCTACGAGCAGTACTTC; cdr3_aa: CASSTFGQTYEQYF
j_call: TRBJ1-2; cdr3_length: 15; clone_size: .; d_call: .; v_call: TRBV7-9; cdr3_nt: TGTGCCAGCAGCTTAGCCGGGGGCACGGACTATGGCTACACCTTC; cdr3_aa: CASSLAGGTDYGYTF